Listed here is a single T cell receptor beta chain. Sequenced by immunoSEQ multiplex PCR; TCRdb stores in-frame clones only, minus some. The top ten clones hold 21% of a sample with 55,000 to 80,000 clones, 84% of them seen once. This entry is derived from a study of T cell responses to AZD1222 COVID-19 vaccine. Germline CDR1 SGHRS, CDR2 YFSETQ. Trimming pared 4 bases from V and 0 bases from J, leaving 11 bases between. The CDR3 loop spans 15 amino acids. The V gene is TRBV5-1, the J gene TRBJ1-3; D gene unclear. Specimen: peripheral blood, collected on day 0 of AZD1222 vaccination. This TCR was sampled from an adult in good health. As DNA, the CDR3 is TGCGCCAGCAGCCATCTAGGGCCCTCTGGAAACACCATATATTTT. It yields the protein CASSHLGPSGNTIYF.